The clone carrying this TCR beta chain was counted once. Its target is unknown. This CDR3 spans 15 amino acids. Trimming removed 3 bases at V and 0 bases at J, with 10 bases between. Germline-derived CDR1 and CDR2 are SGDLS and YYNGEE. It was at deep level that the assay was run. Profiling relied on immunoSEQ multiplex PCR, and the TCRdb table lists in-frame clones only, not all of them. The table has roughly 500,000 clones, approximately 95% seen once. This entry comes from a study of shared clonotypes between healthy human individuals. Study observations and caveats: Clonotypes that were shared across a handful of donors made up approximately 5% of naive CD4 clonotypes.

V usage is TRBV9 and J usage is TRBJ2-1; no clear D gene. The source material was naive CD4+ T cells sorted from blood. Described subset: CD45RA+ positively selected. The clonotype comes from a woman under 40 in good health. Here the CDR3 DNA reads TGTGCCAGCAGCGGGCGCGCCAGCTCCTACAATGAGCAGTTCTTC. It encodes CASSGRASSYNEQFF.